This TCR beta chain appears in the sequencing data of a study of lymphopenia after photon versus proton radiotherapy. Data came from immunoSEQ multiplex PCR; TCRdb stores just in-frame clones and leaves some out. There are roughly 18,000 clones in the sample; approximately 91% occur only once, and 9% to 10% lies in the top ten. Points from the study as a whole: Photon-treated patients lost naive T cells and TCR diversity; proton-treated stayed stable. Oligoclonal CD8+ Temra expansion after nadir drove photon patients' diversity drop. Authors raise, but do not show, better survival with proton therapy.

On this clone itself: Its antigen is currently unknown.

Germline CDR1 is SGHAT and CDR2 is FQNNGV. The V gene lost 5 bases and the J gene lost 8 bases, with 18 bases spanning the gap. CDR3 length: 14 residues. The specimen was peripheral blood, collected from a patient treated with proton-based radiotherapy. The V and J genes are TRBV11-2 and TRBJ1-2, with no clear D. The receptor was isolated from a man in his 70s with pancreatic cancer. In nucleotides, the CDR3 is TGTGCCAGCAGCCCTTGGGGTGGTGAGCTAGGCTACACCTTC. This gives the protein CASSPWGGELGYTF.